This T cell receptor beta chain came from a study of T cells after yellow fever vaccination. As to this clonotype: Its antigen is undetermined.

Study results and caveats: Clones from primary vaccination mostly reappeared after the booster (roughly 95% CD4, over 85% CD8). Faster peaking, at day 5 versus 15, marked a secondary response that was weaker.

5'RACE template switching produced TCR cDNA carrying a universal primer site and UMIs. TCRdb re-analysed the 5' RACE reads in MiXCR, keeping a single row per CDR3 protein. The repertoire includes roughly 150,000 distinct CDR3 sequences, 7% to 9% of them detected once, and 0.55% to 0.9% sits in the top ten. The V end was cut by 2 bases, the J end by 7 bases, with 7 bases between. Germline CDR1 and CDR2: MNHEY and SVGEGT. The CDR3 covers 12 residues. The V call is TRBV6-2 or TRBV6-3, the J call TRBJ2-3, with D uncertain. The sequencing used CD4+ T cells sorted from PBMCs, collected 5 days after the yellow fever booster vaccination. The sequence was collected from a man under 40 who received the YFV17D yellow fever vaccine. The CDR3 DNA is TGTGCCAGCAGTTACGACGGATATACGCAGTATTTT. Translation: CASSYDGYTQYF.